These 21 T cell receptor beta chains share one sample of origin, sequenced in a study of shared clonotypes between healthy human individuals. Naive CD8 cells comprised CD45RO-negative, CCR7-positively selected cells, excluding terminally differentiated effector memory CD45RA+ cells. The data were produced by immunoSEQ multiplex PCR, yet TCRdb's version contains in-frame clones alone and is incomplete. Among some 2,000,000 clones, about 95% were seen once, and the ten largest hold about 1.1%. The specimen was naive CD8+ T cells sorted from blood. These receptors were taken from a man younger than 35 in good health.

As to this clone: Relative to the germline gene, one junction end is altered; a read error may explain this. The rearrangement uses TRBV5-4 and TRBJ2-7; 7 bases fit TRBD1. Germline V gene lookup returns CDR1 SGHNT and CDR2 YYREEE (reference sequence). CDR3 size: 15 residues. The CDR3 DNA sequence: TGTGCCAGCAGCTTGGAGTCCGGGACAGCGTACCAAGGTGCCTTC. Its translation is CASSLESGTAYQGAF. Variable domain in full (rest from reference TRBV5-4 and TRBJ2-7): ETGVTQSPTHLIKTRGQQVTLRCSSQSGHNTVSWYQQALGQGPQFIFQYYREEENGRGNFPPRFSGLQFPNYSSELNVNALELDDSALYLCASSLESGTAYQGAFGPGTRLTVT.

The gene calls are TRBV27 and TRBJ2-7, with a weak D call TRBD1 (6 bases). This CDR3 is built from 16 residues. V was cut by 6 bases and J by 5 bases, with 23 bases left in between. Germline CDR1 MNHEY, CDR2 SMNVEV (reference sequence). The CDR3: CASSRFPSGDADEQYF. The DNA for the CDR3 is TGTGCCAGCAGCCGTTTTCCCTCAGGGGACGCGGACGAGCAGTACTTC.

V gene TRBV7-9 combines with J gene TRBJ2-5, with D maybe TRBD1 (6 bases). The CDR3 extends over 13 amino acids. The germline V and J ends were trimmed by 5 bases and 3 bases, with 10 bases remaining between them. Germline CDR1 and CDR2: SEHNR and FQNEAQ (reference sequence). CDR3 loop: CASSPRTEETQYF. As DNA, the CDR3 is TGTGCCAGCAGCCCGAGGACAGAAGAGACCCAGTACTTC.

This chain uses TRBV28 with TRBJ1-2; possible D gene TRBD1, 6 bases. The CDR3 length is 13 residues. V gave up 5 bases and J gave up 4 bases, with 11 bases separating them. Germline values: CDR1 MDHEN, CDR2 SYDVKM. The CDR3 here is CASSNQQGYGYTF. CDR3 coding DNA: TGTGCCAGCAGTAATCAACAGGGCTATGGCTACACCTTC.

This chain uses TRBV6-6 with TRBJ2-7; unclear D gene. Trimming took off 7 bases at V and 5 bases at J, with 9 bases between the two ends. CDR3 length equals 11 residues. Germline V lookup: CDR1 MNHNY, CDR2 SVGAGI (reference sequence). CDR3 loop: CASKELDEQYF. For the CDR3, the DNA is TGTGCCAGCAAAGAGCTCGACGAGCAGTACTTC.

This chain joins TRBV25-1 and TRBJ2-7, with D tentatively TRBD1 (6 bases). Trimming left V 4 bases short and J 0 bases short, with 16 bases between. The CDR3 loop spans 16 amino acids. In germline, CDR1 is MGHDK, CDR2 SYGVNS. In nucleotides, the CDR3 is TGTGCCAGCAGTGGAGGCTTAACAGGGAGCTCCTACGAGCAGTACTTC. Translation: CASSGGLTGSSYEQYF.

This chain uses TRBV27 with TRBJ2-5, with 7 bases that match TRBD2. Germline CDR1 and CDR2: MNHEY and SMNVEV (reference sequence). J lost 4 bases, V lost 1 base, and 6 bases had no gene match. The CDR3 has 15 amino acids. CDR3 sequence reads: CASSLFGDYRETQYF. CDR3 bases: TGTGCCAGCAGTTTATTCGGGGACTATCGAGAGACCCAGTACTTC.

This sequence joins TRBV6-6 and TRBJ2-2; 8 nucleotides align to TRBD2. The junction had 3 bases not matched to a gene; V was cut back by 2 bases and J by 1 base. The germline gives CDR1 MNHNY, CDR2 SVGAGI (reference sequence). The CDR3 is 16 residues long. The chain's CDR3 is CASSYVAGMNTGELFF. The CDR3 region has the DNA TGTGCCAGCAGTTACGTAGCGGGGATGAACACCGGGGAGCTGTTTTTT.

For this clone: Different DNA sequences within this sample yield the same CDR3. The J gene is TRBJ2-3, the V gene TRBV6-5; D not certain. The CDR3 has 13 amino acids. Germline CDR1 is MNHEY and CDR2 is SVGAGI. The V end lost 4 bases, the J end lost 1 base, and 6 bases lay between the germline ends. In nucleotides, the CDR3 is TGTGCCAGCAGTTTGGGTGGCACAGATACGCAGTATTTT. Its protein product is CASSLGGTDTQYF.

This sequence joins TRBV4-1 and TRBJ1-1, with 7 bases matching TRBD1. The CDR3 is 15 amino acids. From germline, CDR1 is MGHRA and CDR2 YSYEKL. V was pared by 2 bases and J by 7 bases, with 10 bases of the junction left unmatched. The CDR3 spells CASSQSPGTAYEAFF. In DNA, the CDR3 is TGCGCCAGCAGCCAATCCCCCGGGACAGCCTATGAAGCTTTCTTT.

The chain carries TRBV19 and TRBJ1-1; D possibly corresponds to TRBD1 (6 bases). The CDR3 extends over 14 amino acids. CDR1 is LNHDA, CDR2 SQIVND, per germline (reference sequence). Trimming took 0 bases from V and 6 from J, leaving 11 bases between them. CDR3 loop: CASSIDLRGPEAFF. The CDR3 DNA sequence: TGTGCCAGTAGTATAGATCTCAGGGGACCTGAAGCTTTCTTT.

About this clone: The same CDR3 also results from other DNA sequences found in this sample. The rearrangement uses TRBV9 and TRBJ2-1; 8 bases fit TRBD2. Per the germline V gene, CDR1 is SGDLS and CDR2 is YYNGEE. The CDR3 runs 15 residues. The V segment lost 0 bases and the J segment 3 bases; nucleotides outside the gene matches: 2. The CDR3 is CASSVVAGGYNEQFF. CDR3 DNA sequence: TGTGCCAGCAGCGTAGTGGCGGGAGGCTACAATGAGCAGTTCTTC.

Turning to this clone: The same CDR3 arises from other DNA sequences in this sample as well. V usage is TRBV9 and J usage is TRBJ1-1; D uncertain. This CDR3 region has 13 residues. Trimming shortened V by 3 bases and J by 1 base, and 7 bases separated the two germline ends. The germline CDR1 and CDR2 sequences are SGDLS and YYNGEE. Written as DNA, the CDR3 is TGTGCCAGCAGCGGAGAGGGGAACACTGAAGCTTTCTTT. It is translated as CASSGEGNTEAFF.

This rearrangement joins TRBV6-1 to TRBJ2-5; D is ambiguous. V was clipped by 3 bases and J by 2 bases, with 7 bases between them. Germline assignment: CDR1 MNHNS and CDR2 SASEGT. This CDR3 is 13 amino acids long. CDR3 bases: TGTGCCAGCAGTGAGCGGTATCAAGAGACCCAGTACTTC. This codes for CASSERYQETQYF.

The rearrangement links TRBV9 to TRBJ2-7; no clear D gene. From germline, CDR1 is SGDLS and CDR2 YYNGEE. Trimming took 0 bases from V and 2 from J, leaving 12 bases between them. The CDR3 runs to 15 residues. The chain's CDR3 is CASSVGFYSTYEQYF. The DNA for the CDR3 is TGTGCCAGCAGCGTAGGATTCTACTCGACCTACGAGCAGTACTTC. Using reference TRBV9 and TRBJ2-7 for the parts outside the CDR3, the full variable domain is DSGVTQTPKHLITATGQRVTLRCSPRSGDLSVYWYQQSLDQGLQFLIQYYNGEERAKGNILERFSAQQFPDLHSELNLSSLELGDSALYFCASSVGFYSTYEQYFGPGTRLTVT.

Concerning this clone: This same CDR3 is encoded by further DNA sequences in the sample. The gene calls are TRBV18 and TRBJ2-7, with D unresolved. The length of the CDR3 is 12 residues. Trimming pared 6 bases from V and 0 bases from J, leaving 6 bases between. From germline, CDR1 is KGHSH and CDR2 LQKENI. The CDR3: CASSPDSYEQYF. Written as DNA, the CDR3 is TGTGCCAGCTCTCCGGACTCCTACGAGCAGTACTTC. Full variable domain (rest looked up from reference TRBV18 and TRBJ2-7): NAGVMQNPRHLVRRRGQEARLRCSPMKGHSHVYWYRQLPEEGLKFMVYLQKENIIDESGMPKERFSAEFPKEGPSILRIQQVVRGDSAAYFCASSPDSYEQYFGPGTRLTVT.

The chain joins TRBV4-3 to TRBJ1-1; D gene ambiguous. V gave up 1 base and J gave up 3 bases, with 9 bases separating them. The CDR3 is 14 amino acids. Germline lookup yields CDR1 LGHNA and CDR2 YSLEER. The CDR3 is CASSQVRLDTEAFF. Written as DNA, the CDR3 is TGCGCCAGCAGCCAAGTTAGGCTTGACACTGAAGCTTTCTTT.

The V call is TRBV2, the J call TRBJ1-1, with 7 nucleotides matching TRBD1. The V gene's germline CDR1 is SNHLY and CDR2 FYNNEI. After removal of 3 bases from V and 0 bases from J, the junction contained 7 bases not matched to a gene. The CDR3 contains 16 residues. CDR3 nucleotides: TGTGCCAGCAGTGATGACAGGGCTTCGGTGAACACTGAAGCTTTCTTT. Encoded protein: CASSDDRASVNTEAFF.

V is TRBV9 and J is TRBJ2-2; 13 nucleotides match TRBD2. This CDR3 is 17 amino acids long. In germline, CDR1 is SGDLS, CDR2 YYNGEE. The J segment lost 3 bases and the V segment lost 3 bases, leaving 5 bases of the junction unmatched. CDR3 sequence reads: CASSGALAGGDTGELFF. In nucleotides, the CDR3 is TGTGCCAGCAGCGGCGCACTAGCGGGAGGGGACACCGGGGAGCTGTTTTTT. Based on the CDR3 plus reference TRBV9 and TRBJ2-2, the full variable domain is DSGVTQTPKHLITATGQRVTLRCSPRSGDLSVYWYQQSLDQGLQFLIQYYNGEERAKGNILERFSAQQFPDLHSELNLSSLELGDSALYFCASSGALAGGDTGELFFGEGSRLTVL.

The chain employs TRBV9 and TRBJ2-1, with D unresolved. V dropped 0 bases and J dropped 5 bases, with 9 bases sitting between them. This CDR3 has 14 residues. The germline gives CDR1 SGDLS, CDR2 YYNGEE. CDR3 protein: CASSVDVAHNEQFF. CDR3 nucleotide sequence: TGTGCCAGCAGCGTAGACGTGGCCCACAATGAGCAGTTCTTC. The full variable domain, completed using reference TRBV9 and TRBJ2-1, is DSGVTQTPKHLITATGQRVTLRCSPRSGDLSVYWYQQSLDQGLQFLIQYYNGEERAKGNILERFSAQQFPDLHSELNLSSLELGDSALYFCASSVDVAHNEQFFGPGTRLTVL.

J is TRBJ2-5 and V is TRBV10-1; the match to TRBD2 covers 9 bases. V trimming: 7 bases; J trimming: 5 bases; junction bases outside the gene matches: 11. The CDR3 has 15 residues. Germline CDR1 and CDR2: WNHNN and SYGVQD (reference sequence). The CDR3 is CASNFQRGAGETQYF. The DNA for the CDR3 is TGCGCCAGCAATTTTCAGCGGGGGGCGGGCGAGACCCAGTACTTC.